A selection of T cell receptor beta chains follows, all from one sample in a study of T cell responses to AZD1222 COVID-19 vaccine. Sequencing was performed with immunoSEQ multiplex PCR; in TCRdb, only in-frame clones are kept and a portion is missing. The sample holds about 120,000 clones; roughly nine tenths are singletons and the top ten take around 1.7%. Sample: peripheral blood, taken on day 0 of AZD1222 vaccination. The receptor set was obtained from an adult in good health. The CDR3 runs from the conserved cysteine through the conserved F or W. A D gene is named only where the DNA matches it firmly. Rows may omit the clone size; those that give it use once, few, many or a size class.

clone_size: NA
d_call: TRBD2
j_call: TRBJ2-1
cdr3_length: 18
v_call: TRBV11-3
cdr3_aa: CASSLDQGGTSTYNEQFF
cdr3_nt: TGTGCCAGCAGCTTAGATCAAGGGGGGACTAGTACCTACAATGAGCAGTTCTTC

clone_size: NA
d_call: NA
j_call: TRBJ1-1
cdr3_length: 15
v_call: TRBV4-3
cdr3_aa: CASSQVGGGGTEAFF
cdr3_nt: TGCGCCAGCAGCCAAGTAGGGGGAGGTGGCACTGAAGCTTTCTTT

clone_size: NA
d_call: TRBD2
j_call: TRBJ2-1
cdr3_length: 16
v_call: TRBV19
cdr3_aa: CASSLMGLAMGDEQFF
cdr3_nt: TGTGCCAGTAGTCTGATGGGACTAGCCATGGGGGATGAGCAGTTCTTC

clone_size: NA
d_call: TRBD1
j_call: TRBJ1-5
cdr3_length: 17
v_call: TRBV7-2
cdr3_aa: CASSPRGTADSNQPQHF
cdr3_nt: TGTGCCAGCAGCCCTCGGGGGACAGCCGATAGCAATCAGCCCCAGCATTTT

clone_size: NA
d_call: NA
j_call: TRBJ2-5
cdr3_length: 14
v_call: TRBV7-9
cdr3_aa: CASSVGLSEGTQYF
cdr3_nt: TGTGCCAGCAGCGTGGGCCTTTCCGAGGGGACCCAGTACTTC

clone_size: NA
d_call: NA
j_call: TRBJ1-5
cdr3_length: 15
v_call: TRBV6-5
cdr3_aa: CASSYRGRPDRPQHF
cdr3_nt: TGTGCCAGCAGTTACAGGGGACGGCCCGATCGGCCCCAGCATTTT

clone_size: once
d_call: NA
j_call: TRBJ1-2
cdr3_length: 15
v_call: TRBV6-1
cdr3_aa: CASSENRLGGYGYTF
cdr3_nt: TGTGCCAGCAGTGAAAACAGGCTGGGTGGCTATGGCTACACCTTC

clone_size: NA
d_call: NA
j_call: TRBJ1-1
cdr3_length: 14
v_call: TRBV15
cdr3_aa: CATSREGEVTEAFF
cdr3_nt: TGTGCCACCAGCAGAGAGGGGGAAGTCACTGAAGCTTTCTTT

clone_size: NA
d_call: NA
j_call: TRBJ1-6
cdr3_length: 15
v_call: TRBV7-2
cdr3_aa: CASSWRGGNNSPLHF
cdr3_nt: TGTGCCAGCAGCTGGCGAGGGGGAAATAATTCACCCCTCCACTTT

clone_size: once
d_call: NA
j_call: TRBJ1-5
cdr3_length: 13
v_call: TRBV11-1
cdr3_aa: CASSLGRNQPQHF
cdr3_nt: TGTGCCAGCAGCTTAGGCCGCAATCAGCCCCAGCATTTT

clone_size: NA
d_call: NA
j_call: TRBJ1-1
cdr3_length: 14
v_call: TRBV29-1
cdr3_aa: CSARASLADTEAFF
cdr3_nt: TGCAGCGCAAGGGCTAGCCTGGCGGACACTGAAGCTTTCTTT

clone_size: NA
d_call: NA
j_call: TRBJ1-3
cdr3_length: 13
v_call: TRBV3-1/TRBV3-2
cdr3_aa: CASSQAGLGTIYF
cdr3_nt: TGTGCCAGCAGCCAAGCCGGCCTGGGAACCATATATTTT

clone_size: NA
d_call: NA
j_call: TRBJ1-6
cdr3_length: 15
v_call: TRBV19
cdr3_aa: CASRLSDSHNSPLHF
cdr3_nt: TGTGCCAGCCGACTCTCGGACAGTCATAATTCACCCCTCCACTTT

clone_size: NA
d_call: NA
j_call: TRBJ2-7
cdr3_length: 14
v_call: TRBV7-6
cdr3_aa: CASSPSQNSYEQYF
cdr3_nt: TGTGCCAGCAGCCCTTCACAGAACTCCTACGAGCAGTACTTC

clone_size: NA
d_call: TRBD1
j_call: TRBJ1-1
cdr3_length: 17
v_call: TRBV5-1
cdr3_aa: CASSGTGARASNTEAFF
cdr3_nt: TGCGCCAGCAGCGGCACAGGGGCCAGAGCCTCGAACACTGAAGCTTTCTTT

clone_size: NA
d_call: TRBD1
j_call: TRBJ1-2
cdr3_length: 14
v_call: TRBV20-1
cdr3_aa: CSASTGGTGYGYTF
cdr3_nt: TGCAGTGCTAGTACAGGGGGCACCGGGTATGGCTACACCTTC

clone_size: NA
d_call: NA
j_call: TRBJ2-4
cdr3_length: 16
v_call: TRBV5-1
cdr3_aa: CASSPLAGSAKNIQYF
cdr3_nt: TGCGCCAGCAGCCCTTTGGCAGGGTCAGCCAAAAACATTCAGTACTTC

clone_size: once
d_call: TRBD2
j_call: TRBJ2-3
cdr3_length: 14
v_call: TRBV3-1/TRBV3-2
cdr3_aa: CASSPSGSRTTQYF
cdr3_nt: TGTGCCAGCAGCCCTAGCGGGAGCAGGACTACGCAGTATTTT

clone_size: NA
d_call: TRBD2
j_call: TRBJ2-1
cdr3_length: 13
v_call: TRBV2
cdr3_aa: CASRTSSYNEQFF
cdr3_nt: TGTGCCAGCCGGACTAGTTCCTACAATGAGCAGTTCTTC

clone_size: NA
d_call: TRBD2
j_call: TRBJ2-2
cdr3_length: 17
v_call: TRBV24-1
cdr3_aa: CATSDLELAGGPGELFF
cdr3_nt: TGTGCCACCAGTGATTTGGAGCTAGCGGGAGGGCCCGGGGAGCTGTTTTTT

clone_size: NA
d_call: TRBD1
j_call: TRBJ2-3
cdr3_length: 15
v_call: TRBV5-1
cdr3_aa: CASSRQGSSTDTQYF
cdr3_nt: TGCGCCAGCAGCAGACAGGGTTCTAGCACAGATACGCAGTATTTT

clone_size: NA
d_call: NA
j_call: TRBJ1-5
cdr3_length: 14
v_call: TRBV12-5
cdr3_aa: CASAATRGNQPQHF
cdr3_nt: TGTGCTAGTGCCGCGACGAGAGGGAATCAGCCCCAGCATTTT

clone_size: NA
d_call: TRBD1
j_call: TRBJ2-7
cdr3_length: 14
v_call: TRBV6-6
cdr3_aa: CASRTGQGIYEQYF
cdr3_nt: TGTGCCAGCAGGACGGGACAGGGAATCTACGAGCAGTACTTC

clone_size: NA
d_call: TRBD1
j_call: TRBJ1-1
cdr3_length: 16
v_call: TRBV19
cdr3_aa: CASTTARRDRNTEAFF
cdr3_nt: TGTGCCAGTACCACGGCCCGCCGGGACAGGAACACTGAAGCTTTCTTT

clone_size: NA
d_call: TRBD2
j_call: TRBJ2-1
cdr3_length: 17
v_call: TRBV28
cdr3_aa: CASSMGVAAGVGNEQFF
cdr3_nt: TGTGCCAGCAGTATGGGGGTGGCGGCGGGAGTGGGCAATGAGCAGTTCTTC

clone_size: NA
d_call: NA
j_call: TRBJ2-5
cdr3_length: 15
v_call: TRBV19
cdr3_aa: CASSIVGGRQETQYF
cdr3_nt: TGTGCCAGTAGTATAGTGGGGGGGCGGCAAGAGACCCAGTACTTC

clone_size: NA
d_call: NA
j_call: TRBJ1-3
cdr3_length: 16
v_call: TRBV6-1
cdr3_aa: CASSEQGVVTGNTIYF
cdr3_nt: TGTGCCAGCAGTGAGCAGGGCGTTGTAACCGGAAACACCATATATTTT